A selection of T cell receptor beta chains follows, all from one sample in a study of neoadjuvant nivolumab and ipilimumab in lung cancer. TCRdb's table, derived via immunoSEQ multiplex PCR, lists solely in-frame clones and lacks some. Of 10,000 to 15,000 clones in the sample, under 97% are singletons; the top ten hold 2% to 3%. This specimen consisted of peripheral blood, obtained after neoadjuvant nivolumab, alone or with ipilimumab, at or shortly before surgery. These receptors were taken from an adult with non-small cell lung cancer. The CDR3 runs from the conserved cysteine through the conserved F or W. A D gene is named only where the DNA matches it firmly. A row's size may be missing; if present it is once, few, many or a size class.

clone_size	v_call	d_call	j_call	cdr3_aa	cdr3_nt
-	TRBV19	-	TRBJ2-1	CASSTGQNNEQFF	TGTGCCAGTAGTACAGGACAAAACAATGAGCAGTTCTTC
-	TRBV18	-	TRBJ2-2	CASSPANTGELFF	TGTGCCAGCTCACCGGCGAACACCGGGGAGCTGTTTTTT
-	TRBV7-2	TRBD1	TRBJ1-2	CASSLMGQGSYGYTF	TGTGCCAGCAGCTTAATGGGACAGGGATCGTATGGCTACACCTTC
-	TRBV11-1	-	TRBJ1-1	CASSLGTFAEAFF	TGTGCCAGCAGCTTAGGGACGTTCGCTGAAGCTTTCTTT
-	TRBV29-1	-	TRBJ2-7	CSVERAASYGYEQYF	TGCAGCGTTGAAAGGGCCGCTAGCTACGGCTACGAGCAGTACTTC
-	TRBV6-4	TRBD2	TRBJ2-3	CASSMTSGSETDTQYF	TGTGCCAGCAGTATGACTAGCGGGAGTGAGACAGATACGCAGTATTTT
-	TRBV7-9	TRBD2	TRBJ2-3	CASSRTSGSRGTDTQYF	TGTGCCAGCAGCCGGACTAGCGGGAGTCGGGGCACAGATACGCAGTATTTT
-	TRBV6-5	-	TRBJ1-1	CASGRGAGFTEAFF	TGTGCCAGCGGGCGTGGGGCGGGGTTCACTGAAGCTTTCTTT
-	TRBV5-6	-	TRBJ2-1	CASSLKVGSARVNEQFF	TGTGCCAGCAGCTTGAAAGTCGGTAGCGCTCGGGTGAATGAGCAGTTCTTC
-	TRBV6-5	-	TRBJ2-5	CASSYTLGNQETQYF	TGTGCCAGCAGTTACACGTTGGGAAACCAAGAGACCCAGTACTTC
-	TRBV11-2	-	TRBJ1-3	CASSPGAISGNTIYF	TGTGCCAGCAGCCCCGGAGCAATCTCTGGAAACACCATATATTTT
-	TRBV9	TRBD1	TRBJ1-5	CASSDDTGVNQPQHF	TGTGCCAGCAGCGATGACACAGGGGTCAATCAGCCCCAGCATTTT
-	TRBV10-3	TRBD2	TRBJ2-5	CAIRESSGRDLETQYF	TGTGCCATCAGGGAGTCTAGCGGGAGAGACCTCGAGACCCAGTACTTC
-	TRBV18	-	TRBJ2-5	CASSPTPDVNQETQYF	TGTGCCAGCTCCCCTACCCCCGACGTCAACCAAGAGACCCAGTACTTC
-	TRBV6-1	-	TRBJ1-3	CASSERGGGNTIYF	TGTGCCAGCAGTGAAAGGGGAGGTGGAAACACCATATATTTT
few	TRBV2	-	TRBJ2-5	CASKDDDETQYF	TGTGCCAGCAAAGACGACGATGAGACCCAGTACTTC
-	TRBV7-2	TRBD2	TRBJ2-1	CASSLRWVGGPYNEQFF	TGTGCCAGCAGCTTGAGGTGGGTGGGAGGGCCCTACAATGAGCAGTTCTTC
-	TRBV7-2	-	TRBJ1-5	CASSSTNQPQHF	TGTGCCAGCAGCTCAACTAATCAGCCCCAGCATTTT
-	TRBV6-5	TRBD2	TRBJ2-7	CASSYFGSSGVEQYF	TGTGCCAGCAGTTACTTTGGGTCTAGCGGGGTCGAGCAGTACTTC
-	TRBV5-6	-	TRBJ2-3	CASSFGWAGLADTQYF	TGTGCCAGCAGCTTTGGATGGGCAGGGCTAGCGGATACGCAGTATTTT
-	TRBV5-6	-	TRBJ1-1	CASSLYGEAFF	TGTGCCAGCAGCTTGTACGGTGAAGCTTTCTTT
once	TRBV5-1	TRBD1	TRBJ1-5	CASSGTGDPQPQHF	TGCGCCAGCTCCGGGACAGGTGACCCTCAGCCCCAGCATTTT
-	TRBV5-1	TRBD2	TRBJ2-7	CASSLDSGGDYEQYF	TGCGCCAGCAGCCTGGATTCCGGGGGGGACTACGAGCAGTACTTC